This TCR beta chain was captured in a study of T cells in lung cancer brain metastases. Whole-study findings and limits: Paired lesions shared few clones; most were lesion-specific (mean Morisita approximately 0.25).

With 6 bases removed from V and 7 bases from J, the gap between germline ends came to 10 bases. This CDR3 spans 12 amino acids. CDR1 is MDHEN and CDR2 is SYDVKM in the germline V gene. The repertoire was sequenced with immunoSEQ multiplex PCR; TCRdb's copy has only in-frame clones and lacks some. Among around 4,700 clones listed, 70% to 90% were seen once. A word on this clone: No antigen is known for it.

This chain connects TRBV28 to TRBJ2-1; no firm D call. The material sequenced was tumor tissue from the primary lung tumor. The sequence derives from a woman between 45 and 60 years old with non-small cell lung cancer. The DNA of the CDR3 is TGTGCCAGCAGGTCGCAGGTAAATGAGCAGTTCTTC. Amino acids: CASRSQVNEQFF.